This T cell receptor (beta chain) originates from a study of cytomegalovirus exposure and HLA in healthy donors. Only a few counts were recorded for this clone. Its antigen is unidentified. The CDR3 has 15 amino acids. Germline CDR1 is SGDLS and CDR2 is YYNGEE. V was clipped by 3 bases and J by 10 bases, with 20 bases between them. The PCR ran on 60 Vbeta and 13 Jbeta primers. Using immunoSEQ multiplex PCR, the repertoire was profiled, and TCRdb retains in-frame clones only, with some absent. The sample comprises 120,000 or so clones, approximately 67% of which are singletons, and more than 1.5% rests with the top ten. Study-wide results and caveats: For TCR beta chains, V- and J-gene trimming was later linked to a missense DCLRE1C variant. The later analysis indicated that the majority of CMV-associated TCR beta chains appeared HLA-restricted. Later examination showed HLA-associated TCR beta chains had greater clonal expansion than equally common others.

Sequenced material: PBMCs. This sequence joins TRBV9 and TRBJ2-1, with TRBD2 as a possible D gene (5 bases). This TCR was sampled from a young man in good health and CMV-seronegative. The CDR3 bases are TGTGCCAGCAGCGCCAACGGACCCCGGGATTGGGAGCAGTTCTTC. Protein product: CASSANGPRDWEQFF.